Presented here are 10 T cell receptor beta chains from one specimen sequenced in a study of cytomegalovirus exposure and HLA in healthy donors. Use of 60 Vbeta and 13 Jbeta primers characterized the PCR. Produced via immunoSEQ multiplex PCR; TCRdb's table is partial and in-frame only. Listed are tens of thousands of clones; roughly 2.1% falls within the top ten. The sequenced sample was PBMCs. These receptors all stem from a woman under 30 in good health and CMV-seronegative.

The chain employs TRBV4-1 and TRBJ1-5; no reliable D call. Germline V gene sequence: CDR1 MGHRA, CDR2 YSYEKL. V lost 4 bases to trimming and J lost 0 bases, with 16 bases between them. The CDR3 has 17 residues. CDR3 DNA: TGCGCCAGCAGCCCACCCCCCGTGAGCGATAGCAATCAGCCCCAGCATTTT. Protein product: CASSPPPVSDSNQPQHF.

V and J are TRBV6-1 and TRBJ1-1; D remains unclear. Trimming stripped 3 bases from V and 4 bases from J, with 12 bases between. Germline values: CDR1 MNHNS, CDR2 SASEGT. The CDR3 sequence is 14 residues long. Here the CDR3 DNA reads TGTGCCAGCAGTGATGCGGGATCTACCACTGAAGCTTTCTTT. Encoded protein: CASSDAGSTTEAFF.

V and J are TRBV20-1 and TRBJ2-7, with D unclear. V gave up 6 bases and J gave up 3 bases, with 9 bases separating them. Germline values: CDR1 DFQATT, CDR2 SNEGSKA (reference sequence). The CDR3 is 11 amino acids. Here the CDR3 reads CSAPLGYEQYF. Here the CDR3 DNA reads TGCAGTGCCCCTCTAGGCTACGAGCAGTACTTC.

The chain links TRBV30 to TRBJ2-7, with 7 bases matching TRBD1. J lost 4 bases, V lost 2 bases, and 5 bases had no gene match. Germline-derived CDR1 and CDR2 are GTSNPN and SVGIG (reference sequence). The CDR3 is 13 amino acids. In nucleotides, the CDR3 is TGTGCCTGGAGTAGACAGGGCGGGTACGAGCAGTACTTC. It codes for CAWSRQGGYEQYF.

The chain has TRBV6-5 and TRBJ2-5; TRBD2 aligns across 7 bases. V dropped 0 bases and J dropped 4; count of bases not matched to a gene: 2. Germline loops: CDR1 MNHEY, CDR2 SVGAGI. The CDR3 extends over 14 amino acids. For the CDR3, the DNA is TGTGCCAGCAGTTACTCGGGCGGGGGAGAGACCCAGTACTTC. Translation gives CASSYSGGGETQYF.

The chain uses TRBV10-3 and TRBJ1-3; D is possibly TRBD1 (6 bases). CDR1 ENHRY and CDR2 SYGVKD come from the germline V gene. The CDR3 spans 14 residues. The V gene lost 6 bases and the J gene lost 7 bases, with 16 bases spanning the gap. CDR3 bases: TGTGCCATCAGGGAGACAGGAGGGCTGAACACCATATATTTT. It yields the protein CAIRETGGLNTIYF.

The chain couples TRBV19 to TRBJ1-1, with D uncertain. Germline CDR1 is LNHDA and CDR2 is SQIVND (reference sequence). This CDR3 spans 11 amino acids. Trimming left V 9 bases short and J 1 base short, with 6 bases between. CDR3 region: CASRKNTEAFF. The CDR3, as DNA: TGTGCCAGCAGGAAGAACACTGAAGCTTTCTTT.

This sequence joins TRBV6-5 and TRBJ1-5; the D gene is possibly TRBD1 (5 bases). Germline assignment: CDR1 MNHEY and CDR2 SVGAGI. The CDR3 loop spans 12 amino acids. V shed 8 bases and J shed 8 bases, with 13 bases lying between them. Here the CDR3 DNA reads TGTGCCAGCGGGGGGAGTGGGAAGCCCCAGCATTTT. It codes for CASGGSGKPQHF.

This chain uses TRBV7-3 with TRBJ2-3; possible D gene TRBD2, 5 bases. Germline assignment: CDR1 SGHTA and CDR2 FQGTGA. Between the trimmed V and J ends, which lost 3 bases and 2 bases, there was a span of 9 bases. The CDR3 is 14 amino acids. In DNA form, the CDR3 reads TGTGCCAGCAGCTTTGGACTTGACACAGATACGCAGTATTTT. Its protein is CASSFGLDTDTQYF.

The V gene is TRBV5-6, the J gene TRBJ2-3; possibly TRBD2 for D (6 bases). Germline V gene sequence: CDR1 SGHDT, CDR2 YYEEEE. This CDR3 region has 14 residues. V was clipped by 4 bases and J by 4 bases, with 13 bases between them. CDR3 region: CASSPLGLPDTQYF. The CDR3 DNA reads TGTGCCAGCAGCCCCTTGGGACTGCCAGATACGCAGTATTTT. Drawing the rest from reference TRBV5-6 and TRBJ2-3, the complete variable domain is DAGVTQSPTHLIKTRGQQVTLRCSPKSGHDTVSWYQQALGQGPQFIFQYYEEEERQRGNFPDRFSGHQFPNYSSELNVNALLLGDSALYLCASSPLGLPDTQYFGPGTRLTVL.